These 25 T cell receptor beta chains came from one sample sequenced in a study of shared clonotypes between healthy human individuals. Assay: immunoSEQ multiplex PCR; the TCRdb copy retains only in-frame clones and omits some. The sample lists over 2,000,000 clones; just under 95% were seen once. CD45RO-negative CD8 cells positively selected for CCR7 made up the naive population, which excluded terminally differentiated effector memory CD45RA+ cells. Sequenced input: naive CD8+ T cells from PBMCs. The receptors come from a young man in good health. Some clones in this sample may be carry-over from other donors' samples.

The V and J genes are TRBV19 and TRBJ2-7; D gene unclear. Per the germline V gene, CDR1 is LNHDA and CDR2 is SQIVND (reference sequence). Trimming removed 6 bases from V and 2 bases from J, with 23 bases in between. The CDR3 loop spans 17 amino acids. The CDR3 DNA is TGTGCCAGTAGCACTAAACCCGGGCATCTAACACCCTACGAGCAGTACTTC. Encoded protein: CASSTKPGHLTPYEQYF.

The J gene is TRBJ2-7, the V gene TRBV5-5, with unresolved D. Germline CDR1 and CDR2: SGHKS and YYEKEE (reference sequence). There are 13 residues in the CDR3. V lost 4 bases and J 2 bases, leaving 10 bases between the germline ends. The CDR3 DNA follows: TGTGCCAGCAGCCCACACAGAGCCTACGAGCAGTACTTC. Residues: CASSPHRAYEQYF.

The chain has TRBV27 and TRBJ2-5; perhaps TRBD1 as D (8 bases). Germline V gives CDR1 MNHEY, CDR2 SMNVEV (reference sequence). CDR3 size: 16 residues. Trimming removed 3 bases from V and 4 bases from J, with 18 bases in between. CDR3 coding DNA: TGTGCCAGCAGTTTGTCTACCACAGGGGGGGGAGAGACCCAGTACTTC. Translation gives CASSLSTTGGGETQYF.

The chain has TRBV6-5 and TRBJ2-1; D is perhaps TRBD1 (5 bases). With 6 bases removed from V and 3 bases from J, the gap between germline ends came to 9 bases. The CDR3 extends over 13 amino acids. Germline V gene sequence: CDR1 MNHEY, CDR2 SVGAGI. The CDR3 DNA follows: TGTGCCAGCAGAGCACAGGACTACAATGAGCAGTTCTTC. Translation: CASRAQDYNEQFF.

This clone was seen a single time. CDR3 in DNA: TGTGCCAGCAGTTTAGATTCCTTTAGCAATCAGCCCCAGCATTTT. Amino acids: CASSLDSFSNQPQHF. The chain recombines TRBV27 with TRBJ1-5; D is uncertain. Germline-derived CDR1 and CDR2 are MNHEY and SMNVEV (reference sequence). The CDR3 is made up of 15 amino acids. V lost 2 bases, J lost 0 bases, and 8 bases lay in between.

The genes are TRBV7-2 and TRBJ2-2; D is undetermined. Trimming stripped 3 bases from V and 4 bases from J, with 3 bases between. This CDR3 spans 12 amino acids. Germline V gene sequence: CDR1 SGHTA, CDR2 FQGNSA. DNA of the CDR3: TGTGCCAGCAGCTTCGGCACCGGGGAGCTGTTTTTT. Amino acid sequence: CASSFGTGELFF.

This chain uses TRBV11-3 with TRBJ2-2; D is perhaps TRBD1 (6 bases). V was cut by 6 bases and J by 1 base, with 12 bases left in between. The CDR3 covers 15 residues. Germline V gives CDR1 SGHNT, CDR2 YENEEA. CDR3 residues: CASSQSGQNTGELFF. CDR3 in DNA: TGTGCCAGCAGTCAATCGGGACAGAACACCGGGGAGCTGTTTTTT.

Notes on this clone: An end of the junction differs from the germline gene, which may be a read error. The chain has TRBV9 and TRBJ2-7; tentatively, D is TRBD2 (6 bases). Germline CDR1 is SGDLS and CDR2 is YYNGEE. The CDR3 spans 14 residues. CDR3 protein: CASSVGGGPGEQHF. CDR3 in DNA: TGTGCCAGCAGCGTGGGAGGAGGGCCCGGGGAGCAGCACTTC. Complete variable domain (other parts from reference TRBV9 and TRBJ2-7): DSGVTQTPKHLITATGQRVTLRCSPRSGDLSVYWYQQSLDQGLQFLIQYYNGEERAKGNILERFSAQQFPDLHSELNLSSLELGDSALYFCASSVGGGPGEQHFGPGTRLTVT.

The V call is TRBV27, the J call TRBJ1-6, with TRBD1 as a possible D gene (5 bases). Between the trimmed V and J ends, which lost 8 bases and 7 bases, there was a span of 15 bases. Germline V gene data show CDR1 as MNHEY and CDR2 as SMNVEV (reference sequence). There are 14 residues in the CDR3. As DNA, the CDR3 is TGTGCCAGCGGTTACGCCCCAGGGAATTCACCCCTCCACTTT. Translated: CASGYAPGNSPLHF.

This sequence joins TRBV7-9 and TRBJ2-3; tentative D call: TRBD2 (6 bases). Deletions cut 5 bases from V and 8 bases from J, with 14 bases between. The CDR3 runs 13 residues. Germline V CDR1 and CDR2: SEHNR, FQNEAQ (reference sequence). As DNA, the CDR3 is TGTGCCAGCAGCCCTGAGAGGCGGGGTACGCAGTATTTT. Amino acids: CASSPERRGTQYF.

The chain carries TRBV19 and TRBJ2-5; D perhaps matches TRBD1 (5 bases). CDR1 is LNHDA and CDR2 is SQIVND in the germline V gene (reference sequence). The length of the CDR3 is 14 residues. Between the trimmed V and J ends, which lost 5 bases and 5 bases, there was a span of 15 bases. Written as DNA, the CDR3 is TGTGCCAGTAGTGTTCTAGTGGGGCACGAGACCCAGTACTTC. Translating it yields CASSVLVGHETQYF.

In the case of this clone: Other nucleotide sequences from this sample produce the same CDR3. The chain couples TRBV13 to TRBJ1-1; 7 bases are shared with TRBD1. The CDR3 has 15 residues. V lost 5 bases and J lost 0; bases outside the gene matches: 6. Germline CDR1 PRHDT, CDR2 FYEKMQ (reference sequence). The CDR3 loop reads CASSGEGQLNTEAFF. CDR3 bases: TGTGCCAGCAGCGGAGAGGGACAGCTGAACACTGAAGCTTTCTTT.

The rearrangement uses TRBV7-9 and TRBJ1-5; 8 positions match TRBD1. This CDR3 comprises 18 residues. In germline, CDR1 is SEHNR, CDR2 FQNEAQ (reference sequence). V shed 1 base and J 4 bases; nucleotides not matched to a gene: 12. As DNA, the CDR3 is TGTGCCAGCAGCTTAGAGGGCAGGGGGCATGTTGGTAATCAGCCCCAGCATTTT. Translated: CASSLEGRGHVGNQPQHF.

CDR3 DNA: TGTGCCAGCGCCCCCGGGACAGGGGTCTACGAGCAGTACTTC. The encoded protein is CASAPGTGVYEQYF. This chain links TRBV27 with TRBJ2-7; 10 nucleotides match TRBD1. The CDR3 sequence is 14 residues long. Germline values: CDR1 MNHEY, CDR2 SMNVEV (reference sequence). After removal of 8 bases from V and 3 bases from J, the junction contained 7 bases not matched to a gene.

The chain couples TRBV14 to TRBJ2-3; D is possibly TRBD1 (5 bases). Between the trimmed V and J ends, which lost 3 bases and 6 bases, there was a span of 19 bases. CDR3 length: 16 residues. Germline assignment: CDR1 SGHDN and CDR2 FVKESK. CDR3 coding DNA: TGTGCCAGCAGCCAGAGTCCACAAGGGGTTTTTGATACGCAGTATTTT. This codes for CASSQSPQGVFDTQYF.

The J gene is TRBJ1-2, the V gene TRBV28; no clear D gene. With 3 bases removed from V and 1 base from J, the gap between germline ends came to 9 bases. Per the germline V gene, CDR1 is MDHEN and CDR2 is SYDVKM. This CDR3 is built from 14 residues. The DNA for the CDR3 is TGTGCCAGCAGTTTTCACAGTATTAACTATGGCTACACCTTC. Protein: CASSFHSINYGYTF.

The chain links TRBV27 to TRBJ1-4, with D possibly being TRBD1 (5 bases). The V gene lost 5 bases and the J gene lost 3 bases, with 10 bases spanning the gap. The CDR3 contains 14 residues. CDR1 and CDR2 (germline): MNHEY, SMNVEV (reference sequence). CDR3 sequence (DNA): TGTGCCAGCAGTGGGGACGCCGCTAATGAAAAACTGTTTTTT. Its translation: CASSGDAANEKLFF.

The CDR3: CASSQYRDRADPNYGYTF. CDR3 in DNA: TGCGCCAGCAGCCAGTACCGGGACAGGGCCGATCCTAACTATGGCTACACCTTC. V is TRBV4-1 and J is TRBJ1-2; TRBD1 agrees at 9 bases. The germline CDR1 and CDR2 sequences are MGHRA and YSYEKL. V gave up 3 bases and J gave up 0 bases; unmatched junction bases: 11. This CDR3 region has 18 residues.

This clone was counted between two and nine times. The V gene is TRBV4-2, the J gene TRBJ2-3; weak D call: TRBD2 (6 bases). Germline V CDR1 and CDR2: LGHNA, YNFKEQ. CDR3 length equals 13 residues. Trimming took 0 bases from V and 10 from J, leaving 11 bases between them. The CDR3: CASSQELARAQYF. CDR3 DNA: TGTGCCAGCAGCCAAGAGCTAGCGAGGGCGCAGTATTTT.

On this clone itself: Its ends do not fully match the called genes, so a read error is possible. This rearrangement joins TRBV19 to TRBJ2-1; D is unclear. The CDR3 is 13 amino acids. The germline V gene encodes CDR1 LNHDA and CDR2 SQIVND (reference sequence). CDR3 sequence: CASSIVAGDEQFF. CDR3 coding DNA: TGTGCCAGTAGCATAGTGGCTGGAGACGAGCAGTTCTTC.

Of note for this clone: Within the sample, other DNA sequences also encode this same CDR3. V gene TRBV27 combines with J gene TRBJ1-4; tentative D call: TRBD1 (6 bases). Germline V gene sequence: CDR1 MNHEY, CDR2 SMNVEV (reference sequence). This CDR3 contains 14 residues. V was trimmed by 5 bases and J by 1 base, leaving 8 bases between them. CDR3 coding DNA: TGTGCCAGCAGTCTAGGGGGAACTAATGAAAAACTGTTTTTT. It codes for CASSLGGTNEKLFF.

The chain has TRBV6-1 and TRBJ2-1, with 7 bases that match TRBD2. The CDR3 contains 13 residues. J was trimmed by 9 bases and V by 5 bases; bases with no gene match: 7. In germline, CDR1 is MNHNS, CDR2 SASEGT. The CDR3 loop reads CASSWTRVPEQFF. The CDR3 coding sequence is TGTGCCAGCAGTTGGACTAGGGTTCCTGAGCAGTTCTTC.

In regard to this clone: Other DNA sequences in the same sample also yield this CDR3. The J gene is TRBJ1-2, the V gene TRBV14, with D tentatively TRBD1 (5 bases). This CDR3 spans 14 amino acids. Between the trimmed V and J ends, which lost 1 base and 4 bases, there was a span of 10 bases. Germline V gene lookup returns CDR1 SGHDN and CDR2 FVKESK. Here the CDR3 reads CASSQGGTGYGYTF. The CDR3 DNA sequence: TGTGCCAGCAGCCAAGGCGGGACTGGCTATGGCTACACCTTC.

The chain combines TRBV29-1 with TRBJ2-5; no clear D. This CDR3 spans 17 amino acids. The germline CDR1 and CDR2 sequences are SQVTM and ANQGSEA. V was cut by 0 bases and J by 4 bases, with 21 bases left in between. This CDR3 reads CSVEDLAPSSSGETQYF. In DNA, the CDR3 is TGCAGCGTTGAAGATCTCGCTCCCAGCAGCTCAGGAGAGACCCAGTACTTC.

The V and J genes are TRBV2 and TRBJ1-1; D is unclear. V lost 9 bases, J lost 10 bases, and 15 bases lay in between. CDR1 is SNHLY, CDR2 FYNNEI, per germline. This CDR3 comprises 11 residues. CDR3 bases: TGTGCCAGAAGGTTCGGGGTAAGAGCTTTCTTT. Protein: CARRFGVRAFF.